Presented here are 30 T cell receptor beta chains from one specimen sequenced in a study of blood T cell repertoires in COVID-19. TCRdb keeps only in-frame clones here, not all; method: immunoSEQ multiplex PCR. The profile shows some 38,000 clones, roughly nine tenths of them singletons. Specimen: peripheral blood. The receptor source for this set is a man aged 45 to 65 with active COVID-19.

The V gene is TRBV4-3, the J gene TRBJ1-2; D ambiguous. CDR1 is LGHNA and CDR2 is YSLEER in the germline V gene. Between the trimmed V and J ends, which lost 0 bases and 7 bases, there was a span of 18 bases. The length of the CDR3 is 16 residues. The DNA for the CDR3 is TGCGCCAGCAGCCAAGACGCTCGCGGGTTCGACCGTGGCTACACCTTC. Translated, it gives CASSQDARGFDRGYTF.

The V gene is TRBV10-3, the J gene TRBJ1-1; no clear D. Germline V lookup: CDR1 ENHRY, CDR2 SYGVKD. The CDR3 has 13 residues. V was pared by 0 bases and J by 7 bases, with 9 bases between. The CDR3 reads CAISESPDSEAFF. CDR3 nucleotides: TGTGCCATCAGTGAGTCCCCCGATAGTGAAGCTTTCTTT.

This chain uses TRBV7-3 with TRBJ1-3, with no clear D. The ends were cut back, 5 bases at V and 4 bases at J, with 9 bases in the middle. Germline CDR1 is SGHTA and CDR2 is FQGTGA. This CDR3 comprises 13 residues. CDR3 sequence reads: CASSREWGNTIYF. The CDR3 region has the DNA TGTGCCAGCAGCCGAGAGTGGGGAAACACCATATATTTT.

The chain employs TRBV27 and TRBJ1-5, with TRBD1 identical over 7 bases. The junction had 12 bases not matched to a gene; V was cut back by 5 bases and J by 2 bases. The germline gives CDR1 MNHEY, CDR2 SMNVEV (reference sequence). The CDR3 consists of 17 residues. The CDR3 loop is CASSTTGSTHRNQPQHF. CDR3 DNA: TGTGCCAGCAGTACGACAGGGAGCACCCATCGCAATCAGCCCCAGCATTTT.

The chain employs TRBV11-3 and TRBJ2-1; 7 nucleotides line up with TRBD2. This CDR3 has 12 amino acids. V dropped 2 bases and J dropped 8; count of bases not matched to a gene: 0. The V gene's germline CDR1 is SGHNT and CDR2 YENEEA. As DNA, the CDR3 is TGTGCCAGCAGCTTACGGGGGGATGAGCAGTTCTTC. Its translation is CASSLRGDEQFF.

This clone was observed a few times. The chain joins TRBV7-9 to TRBJ1-3; D gene unclear. V lost 6 bases to trimming and J lost 3 bases, with 9 bases between them. Germline V gene data show CDR1 as SEHNR and CDR2 as FQNEAQ (reference sequence). The CDR3 totals 13 residues. Here the CDR3 reads CASSTELGNTIYF. The CDR3 nucleotides are TGTGCCAGCAGTACAGAACTTGGAAACACCATATATTTT.

The chain has TRBV19 and TRBJ2-7, with 12 nucleotides matching TRBD2. Germline V CDR1 and CDR2: LNHDA, SQIVND (reference sequence). After removal of 10 bases from V and 1 base from J, the junction contained 5 bases not matched to a gene. The CDR3 is 14 amino acids. The CDR3 is CATRGLAGSYEQYF. For the CDR3, the DNA is TGTGCCACCCGTGGACTAGCGGGGTCCTACGAGCAGTACTTC.

The gene calls are TRBV4-2 and TRBJ2-5; TRBD2 aligns across 14 bases. The V and J ends lost 1 base and 2 bases, in that order; junction bases with no gene match: 0. The CDR3 is 16 amino acids. CDR1 and CDR2 (germline): LGHNA, YNFKEQ. CDR3: CASSQGLAGGQETQYF. The CDR3 DNA reads as TGTGCCAGCAGCCAAGGACTAGCGGGGGGGCAAGAGACCCAGTACTTC.

The chain is built from TRBV7-8 and TRBJ1-3, with TRBD1 identical over 9 bases. The germline V gene encodes CDR1 SGHVS and CDR2 FQNEAQ. The V and J ends lost 6 bases and 2 bases, in that order; junction bases with no gene match: 5. The CDR3 sequence is 15 residues long. The CDR3 loop reads CASSYDRGAGNTIYF. CDR3 nucleotide sequence: TGTGCCAGCAGTTATGACAGGGGGGCTGGAAACACCATATATTTT.

The rearrangement links TRBV6-2 or TRBV6-3 to TRBJ2-5; D is perhaps TRBD1 (5 bases). Germline CDR1 MNHEY, CDR2 SVGEGT. The CDR3 loop spans 17 amino acids. V was cut by 0 bases and J by 3 bases, with 17 bases left in between. The CDR3 DNA reads as TGTGCCAGCAGTTACTCAGTCTTATCAGGGCTGAAAGAGACCCAGTACTTC. Translation: CASSYSVLSGLKETQYF.

The table lists this clone with a count of one. The chain combines TRBV6-5 with TRBJ1-4; 7 positions match TRBD1. The V and J ends lost 4 bases and 0 bases, in that order; junction bases with no gene match: 2. The CDR3 is 15 residues long. CDR1 MNHEY and CDR2 SVGAGI come from the germline V gene. In DNA form, the CDR3 reads TGTGCCAGCAGTTCCCAGGGGGCAACTAATGAAAAACTGTTTTTT. Its protein is CASSSQGATNEKLFF.

CDR3 loop: CASSQDIGDTQYF. The CDR3 DNA follows: TGCGCCAGCAGCCAGGACATCGGGGATACGCAGTATTTT. The chain links TRBV4-3 to TRBJ2-3; D perhaps matches TRBD1 (5 bases). The ends were cut back, 3 bases at V and 6 bases at J, with 10 bases in the middle. In germline, CDR1 is LGHNA, CDR2 YSLEER. CDR3 length equals 13 residues.

The chain links TRBV19 to TRBJ2-7; unclear D gene. The CDR3 totals 12 residues. CDR1 is LNHDA, CDR2 SQIVND, per germline (reference sequence). V lost 5 bases to trimming and J lost 6 bases, with 11 bases between them. The CDR3 loop is CASSPRASEQYF. DNA of the CDR3: TGTGCCAGTAGTCCTCGCGCCTCCGAGCAGTACTTC. The complete variable domain, with remaining parts taken from reference TRBV19 and TRBJ2-7, reads DGGITQSPKYLFRKEGQNVTLSCEQNLNHDAMYWYRQDPGQGLRLIYYSQIVNDFQKGDIAEGYSVSREKKESFPLTVTSAQKNPTAFYLCASSPRASEQYFGPGTRLTVT.

This chain connects TRBV7-9 to TRBJ1-2; D may be TRBD1 (5 bases). CDR1 is SEHNR, CDR2 FQNEAQ, per germline (reference sequence). V shed 8 bases and J shed 6 bases, with 13 bases lying between them. The CDR3 sequence is 12 residues long. CDR3 sequence reads: CASLRGGDGYTF. CDR3 nucleotides: TGTGCCAGCCTCCGGGGAGGGGATGGCTACACCTTC.

The chain links TRBV23-1 to TRBJ2-1; the match to TRBD2 covers 12 bases. TRBV23-1 is labeled an ORF, and its function is uncertain. The CDR3 runs 17 residues. V shed 9 bases, J shed 6 bases, and the junction held 15 bases outside the gene matches. The CDR3 DNA reads as TGCGCCAGTGACGCTCCCTCGGGACTAGCGGGCCTCAATGAGCAGTTCTTC. Translation: CASDAPSGLAGLNEQFF.

CDR3 nucleotides: TGTGCCAGCAGCCCGGGACAGTTTAATGAAAAACTGTTTTTT. It yields the protein CASSPGQFNEKLFF. The rearrangement links TRBV6-2 or TRBV6-3 to TRBJ1-4, with 7 bases identical to TRBD1. The CDR3 runs to 14 residues. Germline lookup yields CDR1 MNHEY and CDR2 SVGEGT. J gave up 4 bases and V 6 bases, and 5 bases lay outside the gene matches.

This rearrangement joins TRBV5-8 to TRBJ1-1, with D possibly TRBD1 on 5 matching bases. Per germline, CDR1 SGHTS and CDR2 YDEGEE. V shed 0 bases and J shed 4 bases, with 19 bases lying between them. The CDR3 consists of 17 residues. This CDR3 reads CASSLERKQGRFTEAFF. For the CDR3, the DNA is TGTGCCAGCAGCTTGGAAAGGAAGCAGGGAAGATTCACTGAAGCTTTCTTT.

The chain recombines TRBV30 with TRBJ2-7; TRBD2 aligns across 7 bases. Germline V CDR1 and CDR2: GTSNPN, SVGIG (reference sequence). V lost 3 bases, J lost 7 bases, and 3 bases stayed unmatched. CDR3 length: 11 residues. The CDR3 DNA sequence: TGTGCCTGGAGGCAGGGAGGGGAGCAGTACTTC. It is translated as CAWRQGGEQYF.

This chain links TRBV5-6 with TRBJ2-5; D is possibly TRBD1 (6 bases). V was clipped by 6 bases and J by 1 base, with 16 bases between them. The CDR3 runs to 15 residues. Germline V gene sequence: CDR1 SGHDT, CDR2 YYEEEE. The CDR3 region has the DNA TGTGCCAGCACTAGGGGCCAGGGGACCCAAGAGACCCAGTACTTC. It encodes CASTRGQGTQETQYF.

V is TRBV19 and J is TRBJ1-5, with TRBD1 matching over 9 bases. CDR1 and CDR2 from the germline V gene are LNHDA and SQIVND (reference sequence). V trimming: 8 bases; J trimming: 6 bases; junction bases outside the gene matches: 5. The CDR3 has 13 residues. In DNA form, the CDR3 reads TGTGCCAGTTCCGGGACAGGGCCTCAGCCCCAGCATTTT. Translation: CASSGTGPQPQHF. Supplemented by reference TRBV19 and TRBJ1-5, the full variable domain reads DGGITQSPKYLFRKEGQNVTLSCEQNLNHDAMYWYRQDPGQGLRLIYYSQIVNDFQKGDIAEGYSVSREKKESFPLTVTSAQKNPTAFYLCASSGTGPQPQHFGDGTRLSIL.

This chain joins TRBV6-5 and TRBJ1-1, with TRBD1 matching over 7 bases. The V gene's germline CDR1 is MNHEY and CDR2 SVGAGI. The CDR3 is 14 amino acids. J was trimmed by 3 bases and V by 5 bases; bases with no gene match: 6. CDR3 coding DNA: TGTGCCAGCAGTACCCAGGGACAGCACACTGAAGCTTTCTTT. This sequence encodes CASSTQGQHTEAFF.

The chain couples TRBV3-1 (or the pseudogene TRBV3-2) to TRBJ1-1, with TRBD1 as a possible D gene (5 bases). CDR1 is LGHDT and CDR2 is YNNKEL in the germline V gene (reference sequence). The ends were cut back, 6 bases at V and 3 bases at J, with 8 bases in the middle. The CDR3 sequence is 12 residues long. The CDR3: CASSPGDTEAFF. Here the CDR3 DNA reads TGTGCCAGCAGTCCGGGGGACACTGAAGCTTTCTTT.

The chain couples TRBV9 to TRBJ1-1; no reliable D call. Germline V CDR1 and CDR2: SGDLS, YYNGEE. V was cut by 0 bases and J by 3 bases, with 6 bases left in between. This CDR3 region has 13 residues. CDR3 coding DNA: TGTGCCAGCAGCGTAGTTGGAGACACTGAAGCTTTCTTT. Translated: CASSVVGDTEAFF.

This clone came up a few times. The chain is built from TRBV11-3 and TRBJ1-1; D gene ambiguous. This CDR3 spans 13 amino acids. Trimming cost V 0 bases and J 1 base, with 3 bases left between them. Germline V gene data show CDR1 as SGHNT and CDR2 as YENEEA. DNA for the CDR3: TGTGCCAGCAGCTTAGAACAGAACACTGAAGCTTTCTTT. Residues: CASSLEQNTEAFF.

This chain connects TRBV5-4 to TRBJ1-2; TRBD1 matches at 7 bases. The germline V gene has CDR1 SGHNT and CDR2 YYREEE (reference sequence). The CDR3 extends over 15 amino acids. V shed 0 bases and J 3 bases; nucleotides not matched to a gene: 5. This CDR3 reads CASSLATGVDYGYTF. The CDR3 bases are TGTGCCAGCAGCTTGGCCACAGGGGTGGACTATGGCTACACCTTC.

V is TRBV18 and J is TRBJ1-2; D unclear. The germline V gene has CDR1 KGHSH and CDR2 LQKENI. CDR3 size: 13 residues. V was trimmed by 3 bases and J by 8 bases, leaving 13 bases between them. The CDR3 DNA is TGTGCCAGCTCACCTACCGGGGTCGACGGCTACACCTTC. Translation: CASSPTGVDGYTF.

This chain joins TRBV18 and TRBJ2-1; 8 bases match TRBD1. The CDR3 is made up of 13 amino acids. The germline V gene encodes CDR1 KGHSH and CDR2 LQKENI. Losses at the gene ends were 8 bases for V and 5 bases for J; bases not matched to a gene: 5. The CDR3, as DNA: TGTGCCAGCAGACAGGGGCTCGACAATGAGCAGTTCTTC. The encoded protein is CASRQGLDNEQFF.

The chain couples TRBV6-1 to TRBJ2-1; 8 bases map to TRBD1. Germline lookup yields CDR1 MNHNS and CDR2 SASEGT. There are 15 residues in the CDR3. V dropped 5 bases and J dropped 0; count of bases not matched to a gene: 3. CDR3 sequence reads: CASSSDRDSYNEQFF. The DNA for the CDR3 is TGTGCCAGCAGTTCGGACAGGGACTCCTACAATGAGCAGTTCTTC.

The V and J genes are TRBV6-6 and TRBJ2-5, with 9 nucleotides matching TRBD2. This CDR3 contains 16 residues. The V and J ends lost 6 bases and 0 bases, in that order; junction bases with no gene match: 8. CDR1 MNHNY and CDR2 SVGAGI come from the germline V gene (reference sequence). In nucleotides, the CDR3 is TGTGCCAGCAGGGGGGCTAGCGGGGTCTACCAAGAGACCCAGTACTTC. It codes for CASRGASGVYQETQYF.

This chain joins TRBV2 and TRBJ1-3; D perhaps matches TRBD1 (5 bases). Germline V gene data show CDR1 as SNHLY and CDR2 as FYNNEI. V was clipped by 1 base and J by 2 bases, with 9 bases between them. CDR3 length: 15 amino acids. The CDR3 DNA follows: TGTGCCAGCAGTGAAGGGAGGGGCACTGGAAACACCATATATTTT. It translates to CASSEGRGTGNTIYF.